The sequence of this TCR beta chain was determined in a study of T cell clonotyping in hematopoietic cell transplantation. For the study at large: Recipient samples before transplant were obtained post-cytoreduction. Overall study results and limits: Graft donor and pretransplant recipient Inverse Simpson Index values predicted broader posttransplant TCR diversity.

Clones were read by immunoSEQ multiplex PCR, and TCRdb kept only the in-frame ones, dropping some. The repertoire has 16,000 or so clones, 93% of them found once; the top ten carry around 2%. The CDR3 consists of 12 residues. The germline gives CDR1 SQVTM, CDR2 ANQGSEA. With V trimmed by 6 bases and J by 7 bases, 7 bases remained unmatched. Time point reported: recipient sample about 28 days before transplant, after cytoreduction. Concerning this clone: Antigen specificity is unknown.

The sequences come from peripheral blood mononuclear cells, collected before stem cell transplant. This TCR derives from a man aged 18 to 35 with biphenotypic leukemia. Some clones in this sample may be carry-over from other donors' samples. The chain has TRBV29-1 and TRBJ1-2; 8 nucleotides match TRBD1. The CDR3 coding sequence is TGCAGCGTATTACAGGGGGACGGTGGCTACACCTTC. Its protein is CSVLQGDGGYTF.